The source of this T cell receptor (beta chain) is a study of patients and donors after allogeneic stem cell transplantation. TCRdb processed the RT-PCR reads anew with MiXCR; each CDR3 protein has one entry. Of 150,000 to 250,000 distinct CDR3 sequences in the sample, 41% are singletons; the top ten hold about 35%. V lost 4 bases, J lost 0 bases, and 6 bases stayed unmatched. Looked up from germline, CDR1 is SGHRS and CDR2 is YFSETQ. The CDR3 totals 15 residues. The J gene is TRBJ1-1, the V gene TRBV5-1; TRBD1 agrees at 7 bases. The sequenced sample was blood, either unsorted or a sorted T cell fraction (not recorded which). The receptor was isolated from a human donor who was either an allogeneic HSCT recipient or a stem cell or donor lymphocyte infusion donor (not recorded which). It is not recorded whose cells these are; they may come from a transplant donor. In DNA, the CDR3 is TGCGCCAGCAGCGCTAGGACAGGAATGAACACTGAAGCTTTCTTT. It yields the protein CASSARTGMNTEAFF.